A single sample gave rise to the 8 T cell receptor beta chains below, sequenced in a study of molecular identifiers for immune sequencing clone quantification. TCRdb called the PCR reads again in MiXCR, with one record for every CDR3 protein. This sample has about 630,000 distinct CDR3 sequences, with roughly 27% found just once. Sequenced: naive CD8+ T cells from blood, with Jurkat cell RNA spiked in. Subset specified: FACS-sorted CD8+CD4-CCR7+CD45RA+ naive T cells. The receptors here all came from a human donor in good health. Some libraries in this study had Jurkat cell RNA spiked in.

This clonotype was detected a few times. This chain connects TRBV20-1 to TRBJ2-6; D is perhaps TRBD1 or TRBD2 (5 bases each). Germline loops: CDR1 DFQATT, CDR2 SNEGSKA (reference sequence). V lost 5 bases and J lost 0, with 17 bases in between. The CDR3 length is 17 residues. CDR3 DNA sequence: TGCAGTGCTCCACCACCTCAGGGAGACTCTGGGGCCAACGTCCTGACTTTC. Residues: CSAPPPQGDSGANVLTF.

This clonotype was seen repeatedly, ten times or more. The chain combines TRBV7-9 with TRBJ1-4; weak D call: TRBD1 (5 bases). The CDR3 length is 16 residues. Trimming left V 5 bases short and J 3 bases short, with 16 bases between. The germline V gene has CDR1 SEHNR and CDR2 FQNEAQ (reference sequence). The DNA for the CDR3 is TGTGCCAGCAGCCAGGCCCAGGGAGTACCTAATGAAAAACTGTTTTTT. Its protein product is CASSQAQGVPNEKLFF.

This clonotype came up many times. The CDR3 sequence is CASSPVNRGNQPQHF. CDR3 bases: TGTGCCAGTAGTCCTGTAAATCGGGGCAATCAGCCCCAGCATTTT. The chain is built from TRBV19 and TRBJ1-5; D uncertain. With 5 bases removed from V and 2 bases from J, the gap between germline ends came to 13 bases. The length of the CDR3 is 15 residues. The germline gives CDR1 LNHDA, CDR2 SQIVND (reference sequence).

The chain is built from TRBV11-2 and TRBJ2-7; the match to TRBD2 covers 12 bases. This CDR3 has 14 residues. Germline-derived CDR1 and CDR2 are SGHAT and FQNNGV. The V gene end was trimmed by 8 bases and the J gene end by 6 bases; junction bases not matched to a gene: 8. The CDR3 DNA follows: TGTGCCAGCGGACTAGCGGGGAACACCTGCGAGCAGTACTTC. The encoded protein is CASGLAGNTCEQYF.

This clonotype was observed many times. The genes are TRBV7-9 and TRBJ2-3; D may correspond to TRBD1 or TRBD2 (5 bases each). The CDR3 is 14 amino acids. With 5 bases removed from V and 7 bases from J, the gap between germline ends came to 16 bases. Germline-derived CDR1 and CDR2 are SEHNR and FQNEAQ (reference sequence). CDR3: CASSREGISNTQYF. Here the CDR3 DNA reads TGTGCCAGCAGCCGAGAGGGGATTTCAAATACGCAGTATTTT.

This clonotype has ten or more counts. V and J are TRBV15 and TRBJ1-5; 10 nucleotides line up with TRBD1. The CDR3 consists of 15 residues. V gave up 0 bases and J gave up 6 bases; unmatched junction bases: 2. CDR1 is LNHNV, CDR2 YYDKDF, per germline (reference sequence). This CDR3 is CATSRDWTGGQPQHF. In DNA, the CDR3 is TGTGCCACCAGCAGAGATTGGACAGGGGGTCAGCCCCAGCATTTT.

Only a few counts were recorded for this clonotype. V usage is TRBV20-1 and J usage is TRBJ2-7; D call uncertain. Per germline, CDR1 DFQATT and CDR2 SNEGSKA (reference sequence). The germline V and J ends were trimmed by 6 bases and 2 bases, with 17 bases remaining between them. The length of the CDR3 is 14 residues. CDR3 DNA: TGCAGTGCGCCCCAAACTTGGCCCCCCTACGAGCAGTACTTC. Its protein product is CSAPQTWPPYEQYF.

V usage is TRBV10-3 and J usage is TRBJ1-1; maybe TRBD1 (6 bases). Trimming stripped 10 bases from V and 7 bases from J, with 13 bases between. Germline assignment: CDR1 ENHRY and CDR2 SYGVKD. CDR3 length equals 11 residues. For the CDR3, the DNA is TGTGCCACCACTACAGGGATTGAAGCTTTCTTT. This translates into CATTTGIEAFF.